This TCR beta chain was identified during a study of PD-1 blockade in mismatch repair-deficient tumors. The CDR3 sequence is 13 residues long. Trimming took 6 bases from V and 5 from J; bases not matched to a gene: 5. CDR1 and CDR2 (germline): SNHLY, FYNNEI. Sequencing used immunoSEQ multiplex PCR; TCRdb keeps in-frame clones, though not all of them. This sample has approximately 50,000 clones, with approximately 78% found just once. This TCR derives from an adult with mismatch repair-deficient cancer. The chain has TRBV2 and TRBJ2-3; 7 positions match TRBD2. This specimen consisted of peripheral blood, obtained 4 weeks after starting pembrolizumab. CDR3 in DNA: TGTGCCAGCAGCCGGGAGGCGATAGATACGCAGTATTTT. This codes for CASSREAIDTQYF.